This T cell receptor beta chain was recovered during a study of T-cell reconstitution after alpha-beta-depleted transplantation in children. Study-level results: Approximately two months post-transplant, alpha-beta T cells reportedly originated from several hundred expanded graft clones. Fresh T-cell production supplied most of the T-cell counts and diversity seen one year after transplant.

This clonotype was counted between two and nine times. What it binds is unknown. The V gene end was trimmed by 5 bases and the J gene end by 6 bases; junction bases not matched to a gene: 11. Germline CDR1 SGHTA, CDR2 FQGNSA. This CDR3 region has 15 residues. Molecular barcoding with unique molecular identifiers was used for the TCRbeta library. MiXCR was run by TCRdb on the PCR reads, yielding one entry per CDR3 protein. Here the sample spans roughly 490,000 distinct CDR3 sequences, more than 9.5% being singletons. This sequence was found in a female patient aged 2 to 10 who had a stem cell transplant for aplastic anemia, so the T cells may come from the graft donor. This material consisted of PBMCs, mostly from graft donor cells, taken 180 days after TCRalphabeta/CD19-depleted stem cell transplant. This chain connects TRBV7-2 to TRBJ1-1, with TRBD1 matching 8 bases. The CDR3 loop reads CASSRQGQEGSEAFF. The CDR3 bases are TGTGCCAGCAGCCGACAGGGACAGGAAGGTTCTGAAGCTTTCTTT.